The rows below give T cell receptor delta chains drawn from one sample of a study of Vδ1+ human thymocytes. TCRdb re-called the multiplex PCR reads with CATT. The data show roughly 76,000 delta-chain clones, around 35% seen once. Sequenced material: Vdelta1+ gamma-delta thymocytes from the thymus. Every receptor here comes from a boy in the first two years of life who had congenital heart surgery. The CDR3 runs from the conserved cysteine through the conserved F or W. Fields, in order: CDR3 length, clone size, V gene, J gene, D gene, CDR3 DNA, CDR3 protein. The D gene is left open where the match is weak. Clone size is shown for a subset of rows, as once, few, many or a class of expanded clone.

19	-	TRDV1	TRDJ1	TRDD3	TGTGCTCTTGGGGGGTACACCACCTGGGGGTCCCCGTACACCGATAAACTCATCTTT	CALGGYTTWGSPYTDKLIF
20	-	TRDV1	TRDJ1	TRDD3	TGTGCTCTTGGGGAACCCACCTATACTGGGGGATGCTTGGACACCGATAAACTCATCTTT	CALGEPTYTGGCLDTDKLIF
21	-	TRDV1	TRDJ1	TRDD3	TGTGCTCTTGGGCGTGGAAACCCTGATTACTGGGGGAACACCCTAACCGATAAACTCATCTTT	CALGRGNPDYWGNTLTDKLIF
20	-	TRDV1	TRDJ1	TRDD3	TGTGCTCTTGGGGAACTAAGCCCCTACTGGGGGATACTTACCACCGATAAACTCATCTTT	CALGELSPYWGILTTDKLIF
20	once	TRDV1	TRDJ1	-	TGTGCTCTTGGGGCCTCCCCAGGCTGGAGGGGGGGGAAGTACACCGATAAACTCATCTTT	CALGASPGWRGGKYTDKLIF
21	few	TRDV1	TRDJ1	TRDD2	TGTGCTCTTGGGGCTCACACTTTTATTTCCTACAGCGCTGGGCTGCCCGATAAACTCATCTTT	CALGAHTFISYSAGLPDKLIF
16	-	TRDV1	TRDJ1	-	TGTGCTCTTGGGGAACTCTCAGGTCCTCGAACCGATAAACTCATCTTT	CALGELSGPRTDKLIF
19	few	TRDV1	TRDJ1	-	TGTGCTCTTGGGGAACGGCCTCGTGCGATACACTTCGAGGCCGATAAACTCATCTTT	CALGERPRAIHFEADKLIF
22	few	TRDV1	TRDJ1	TRDD3	TGTGCTCTTGGGGCCCTCTGCCCCCCTACGCTGGGGGATCACGGGGTCCCCGATAAACTCATCTTT	CALGALCPPTLGDHGVPDKLIF
17	-	TRDV1	TRDJ1	-	TGTGCTCTTGGGGTGCTCCGTTCGGTACTGCGGTCCGATAAACTCATCTTT	CALGVLRSVLRSDKLIF
18	few	TRDV2	TRDJ1	TRDD3	TGTGCCTGTGACCTTCTGCTGGGGGATACGAGGTACACCGATAAACTCATCTTT	CACDLLLGDTRYTDKLIF
15	-	TRDV1	TRDJ1	TRDD2	TGCGCTCTTGGGGTTCCGCCTCTTCCTACGGGTAAACTCATCTTT	CALGVPPLPTGKLIF
21	-	TRDV1	TRDJ1	TRDD3	TGTGCTCTTGGGGAACCAGCGCCGGGGATACGCGCTCTAAGGAGCACCGATAAACTCATCTTT	CALGEPAPGIRALRSTDKLIF
13	-	TRDV1	TRDJ1	-	TGTGCTCTTGGGGAACTCTCCTCCGCCAAACTCATCTTT	CALGELSSAKLIF
19	-	TRDV1	TRDJ1	TRDD3	TGTGCTCTTGGGGATCCCGGTACTGGGGGATACGACGGGACCGATAAACTCATCTTT	CALGDPGTGGYDGTDKLIF
20	-	TRDV1	TRDJ1	-	TGTGCTCTTGGGGAACCTCCTGCCCCCTTTCCTGTTACTGGGACCCAGAGACTCATCTTT	CALGEPPAPFPVTGTQRLIF
20	-	TRDV1	TRDJ1	-	TGTGCTCTTGGGGACTCACCTTCCTATCCCACTGGGGGCCGGACCGATAAACTCATCTTT	CALGDSPSYPTGGRTDKLIF
12	few	TRDV1	TRDJ1	TRDD3	TGTGCTCTCCTGGGGGATACGGGTAAACTCATCTTT	CALLGDTGKLIF
21	few	TRDV1	TRDJ1	TRDD3	TGTGCTCTTGGGGAACTTTCCTATTGTACTGGGGGAGACCCGTACACCGATAAACTCATCTTT	CALGELSYCTGGDPYTDKLIF
15	-	TRDV1	TRDJ1	-	TGTGCTCTTGGGGAATGGGAAGACGGGTGCAATAAACTCATCTTT	CALGEWEDGCNKLIF
19	few	TRDV1	TRDJ1	-	TGTGCTCTTGGTATCCCCCTCGGGGGGGCCCTCCTCATGACCGATAAACTCATCTTT	CALGIPLGGALLMTDKLIF
25	-	TRDV1	TRDJ1	TRDD3	TGTGCTCTTGGGGAAACGTCCTACCCCCTTTATGTGGTGTTGGGGGATACGCTGTACACCGATAAACTCATCTTT	CALGETSYPLYVVLGDTLYTDKLIF
14	-	TRDV1	TRDJ1	-	TGTGCTCTTGGGGAACCCCTGGATGGGGATCAACTCATCTTT	CALGEPLDGDQLIF
20	few	TRDV1	TRDJ1	TRDD3	TGTGCTCTCGGGGTCCCCTCCCCACCCTCGGGGGATAAGGGGACCGATAAACTCATCTTT	CALGVPSPPSGDKGTDKLIF
18	-	TRDV1	TRDJ1	-	TGTGCTCTTGGTGGTCTCCGGGAAAGACAGAAGTACACCGATAAACTCATCTTT	CALGGLRERQKYTDKLIF
18	-	TRDV2	TRDJ1	TRDD3	TGTGCCACCAGCCACTGGGGGATAGATCGCATACGGACCGATAAACTCATCTTT	CATSHWGIDRIRTDKLIF
12	-	TRDV2	TRDJ1	TRDD3	TGTGCTGCAGACTTGGATACGGATAAACTCATCTTT	CAADLDTDKLIF
17	-	TRDV1	TRDJ1	TRDD3	TGTGCTCTTGGGGAACAGCCCTTACTGGGGGACACCGATAAACTCATCTTT	CALGEQPLLGDTDKLIF
23	-	TRDV1	TRDJ1	TRDD2	TGTGCTCTTGGGGAACTAGGGGAACCTTCCTACGAACGTACTGGGGCTCAGACCGATAAACTCATCTTT	CALGELGEPSYERTGAQTDKLIF
21	-	TRDV1	TRDJ1	TRDD3	TGTGCTCTTGGGGAACTAACGGGCCCCTTCCTCCTGGGGGATACGAGCCCAAAACTCATCTTT	CALGELTGPFLLGDTSPKLIF
18	-	TRDV1	TRDJ1	TRDD3	TGTGCTCTTGGGGAACTAGCGGCCCCGTACTGGGGGGAGGGTAAACTCATCTTT	CALGELAAPYWGEGKLIF
18	-	TRDV1	TRDJ1	TRDD3	TGTGCTCTTGGACCCGTACTGGGGATTTGGGCATACACCGATAAACTCATCTTT	CALGPVLGIWAYTDKLIF
19	-	TRDV1	TRDJ1	-	TGTGCTCTTGGGGTTAAGACTTGGGGATCCAGCTTGTACACCGATAAACTCATCTTT	CALGVKTWGSSLYTDKLIF
22	few	TRDV1	TRDJ1	TRDD3	TGTGCTCTTGGGGAAGTGGTTTCGTTCCTACGCCAACTGGGGGATACAGGTGCTAAACTCATCTTT	CALGEVVSFLRQLGDTGAKLIF
20	once	TRDV1	TRDJ1	TRDD3	TGTGCTCTTGGGGAACCGGGATTTTCTTATTGGGGGATACCCGGCGGTAAACTCATCTTT	CALGEPGFSYWGIPGGKLIF
21	few	TRDV1	TRDJ1	TRDD3	TGTGCTCTTGGGGACGCCTTCCTCCCACTGGGGGACTGTCGGTACACCGATAAACTCATCTTT	CALGDAFLPLGDCRYTDKLIF
19	-	TRDV1	TRDJ2	TRDD3	TGTGCTCTTGGGGAACTTTTCCTGGGGGATATACAGGTGACAGCACAACTCTTCTTT	CALGELFLGDIQVTAQLFF
21	few	TRDV1	TRDJ1	-	TGTGCTCTTGGGACCCGGTTCCTACCCCTCTCTACTGGGTTATACACCGATAAACTCATCTTT	CALGTRFLPLSTGLYTDKLIF
23	-	TRDV1	TRDJ1	-	TGTGCTCTTGGGGAACTCGGCTCAGCCTTTTATTGGCGGATTACGGGGGACACCGATAAACTCATCTTT	CALGELGSAFYWRITGDTDKLIF
19	-	TRDV1	TRDJ1	-	TGTGCTCTTGGGGAACAACCCGCCTTCCCCCCGATACTCCGCGATAAACTCATCTTT	CALGEQPAFPPILRDKLIF
24	-	TRDV1	TRDJ1	-	TGTGCTCTTGGGGTTAGGCTCCCCCTCCCGCCTGGGGACCCGACCCTGACCTCGGAAGATAAACTCATCTTT	CALGVRLPLPPGDPTLTSEDKLIF
16	-	TRDV1	TRDJ1	-	TGTGCTCGGGCTAGAGGCTGGGGCAAACTCACCGATAAACTCATCTTT	CARARGWGKLTDKLIF